The 6 T cell receptor beta chains below come from one sample, sequenced in a study of CD8 T cells in Susac syndrome. Random hexamers were used to reverse transcribe 0.5 to 1 ug of RNA. TCRdb recomputed calls from the immunoSEQ multiplex PCR reads with MiXCR, one row per CDR3 protein. This table has around 18,000 distinct CDR3 sequences, approximately 95% appearing once. Sequencing was done on a sample of CD8+ T cells from PBMCs. The receptor source for this set is a human donor in good health.

The V and J genes are TRBV4-1 and TRBJ2-1, with 8 bases lining up with TRBD2. J lost 6 bases, V lost 1 base, and 2 bases had no gene match. Germline assignment: CDR1 MGHRA and CDR2 YSYEKL. CDR3 length: 14 residues. The CDR3 is CASSQGGRFNEQFF. The CDR3 region has the DNA TGCGCCAGCAGCCAAGGCGGGAGGTTCAATGAGCAGTTCTTC.

V is TRBV7-8 and J is TRBJ1-1; D remains ambiguous. V gave up 1 base and J gave up 7 bases, with 13 bases separating them. CDR1 and CDR2 (germline): SGHVS, FQNEAQ. This CDR3 is built from 14 residues. Here the CDR3 DNA reads TGTGCCAGCAGCTTAGGGTCTCAGGCCATTGAAGCTTTCTTT. It specifies CASSLGSQAIEAFF.

The chain combines TRBV29-1 with TRBJ2-1, with 7 positions matching TRBD2. The V and J ends lost 6 bases and 6 bases, in that order; junction bases with no gene match: 8. This CDR3 contains 13 residues. Germline-derived CDR1 and CDR2 are SQVTM and ANQGSEA. DNA of the CDR3: TGCAGCGTCCTGACTAGCAACCTCAATGAGCAGTTCTTC. Translating it yields CSVLTSNLNEQFF.

The chain joins TRBV27 to TRBJ1-1; TRBD1 is a possible D gene (5 bases). The CDR3 length is 16 residues. V gave up 0 bases and J gave up 0 bases, with 11 bases separating them. Germline CDR1 reads MNHEY; CDR2 reads SMNVEV (reference sequence). The CDR3, as DNA: TGTGCCAGCAGTTTATCGGCAGGGAGCGTGAACACTGAAGCTTTCTTT. Translating gives CASSLSAGSVNTEAFF.

This chain joins TRBV7-9 and TRBJ2-7; D gene unclear. The CDR3 totals 14 residues. Germline V lookup: CDR1 SEHNR, CDR2 FQNEAQ (reference sequence). The V end lost 3 bases, the J end lost 3 bases, and 12 bases lay between the germline ends. The CDR3 is CASSLEAVNYEQYF. The CDR3 nucleotides read TGTGCCAGCAGCTTGGAAGCAGTCAACTACGAGCAGTACTTC.

The rearrangement uses TRBV2 and TRBJ1-1, with TRBD1 matching over 9 bases. The CDR3 sequence is 19 residues long. Germline CDR1 and CDR2: SNHLY and FYNNEI. The V and J ends lost 5 bases and 4 bases, in that order; junction bases with no gene match: 20. The CDR3 region has the DNA TGTGCCAGCAGTTCAGGACGCATGGGGACAGGGATTTTTGGCACTGAAGCTTTCTTT. Translating gives CASSSGRMGTGIFGTEAFF.